This TCR beta chain came from a study of blood T cells in healthy people across ages. The study, taken as a whole, reports: A roughly linear fall in TCR beta diversity per million T cells was seen with increasing age.

Regarding this clonotype: Antigen unknown.

Trimming shortened V by 3 bases and J by 0 bases, and 13 bases separated the two germline ends. There are 15 residues in the CDR3. CDR1 is DFQATT and CDR2 is SNEGSKA in the germline V gene (reference sequence). A J-beta primer mix and a sample-barcoded 5' primer were used in a second PCR of roughly 6 to 11 cycles. TCRdb analysed the 5' RACE reads with MiXCR anew, one entry per CDR3 protein. The sample comprises approximately 830,000 distinct CDR3 sequences, around 68% of which are singletons, and around 30% rests with the top ten. V usage is TRBV20-1 and J usage is TRBJ2-3; unclear D gene. The origin of this receptor is a man aged 25-45 years in good health. Sequenced input: blood. For the CDR3, the DNA is TGCAGTGCTAGGAATCCCGAGATTAGCACAGATACGCAGTATTTT. Translation: CSARNPEISTDTQYF.